The next 27 T cell receptor beta chains were all read from a single sample in a study of blood T cell repertoires in COVID-19. Assay: immunoSEQ multiplex PCR; the TCRdb copy retains only in-frame clones and omits some. Among hundreds of thousands of clones, more than 75% were seen once, and the ten largest hold around 4%. The sequencing input was PBMCs or T cells enriched from blood (not recorded which). These receptors came from a young man who had recovered from COVID-19.

V is TRBV5-1 and J is TRBJ2-3; D is uncertain. The V gene lost 4 bases and the J gene lost 0 bases, with 9 bases spanning the gap. Germline V gives CDR1 SGHRS, CDR2 YFSETQ. CDR3 length equals 14 residues. The CDR3 DNA follows: TGCGCCAGCAGCCCGTCCACTAGCACAGATACGCAGTATTTT. As protein: CASSPSTSTDTQYF.

The DNA of the CDR3 is TGCAGCGTCCTCCCCAGAGGAGAGACCCAGTACTTC. This sequence encodes CSVLPRGETQYF. The chain has TRBV29-1 and TRBJ2-5; D is uncertain. There are 12 residues in the CDR3. V was shortened by 6 bases and J by 4 bases, with 12 bases between the two germline ends. Germline assignment: CDR1 SQVTM and CDR2 ANQGSEA.

The chain joins TRBV5-4 to TRBJ1-2; no definite D call. Trimming stripped 0 bases from V and 2 bases from J, with 8 bases between. Germline V gene lookup returns CDR1 SGHNT and CDR2 YYREEE (reference sequence). The CDR3 totals 14 residues. CDR3 DNA sequence: TGTGCCAGCAGCTTGGCTCAACTAAACTATGGCTACACCTTC. Translation gives CASSLAQLNYGYTF. Full variable domain (remainder filled in from reference TRBV5-4 and TRBJ1-2): ETGVTQSPTHLIKTRGQQVTLRCSSQSGHNTVSWYQQALGQGPQFIFQYYREEENGRGNFPPRFSGLQFPNYSSELNVNALELDDSALYLCASSLAQLNYGYTFGSGTRLTVV.

The chain couples TRBV29-1 to TRBJ1-2; 12 bases match TRBD1. There are 13 residues in the CDR3. Germline V gene sequence: CDR1 SQVTM, CDR2 ANQGSEA. Losses at the gene ends were 6 bases for V and 8 bases for J; bases not matched to a gene: 7. The CDR3 spells CSVTGTGGMGYTF. The CDR3 DNA sequence: TGCAGCGTGACCGGGACAGGGGGCATGGGCTACACCTTC.

The rearrangement links TRBV5-1 to TRBJ2-5, with 8 bases aligning to TRBD1. The V and J ends lost 1 base and 5 bases, in that order; junction bases with no gene match: 4. From germline, CDR1 is SGHRS and CDR2 YFSETQ. CDR3 length equals 14 residues. CDR3 sequence: CASSLQGARETQYF. The DNA for the CDR3 is TGCGCCAGCAGCTTGCAGGGGGCGAGGGAGACCCAGTACTTC. The entire variable domain, with the rest obtained from reference TRBV5-1 and TRBJ2-5, is as follows: KAGVTQTPRYLIKTRGQQVTLSCSPISGHRSVSWYQQTPGQGLQFLFEYFSETQRNKGNFPGRFSGRQFSNSRSEMNVSTLELGDSALYLCASSLQGARETQYFGPGTRLLVL.

This clone was seen a single time. This sample includes further DNA sequences coding for the same CDR3. The chain combines TRBV5-1 with TRBJ2-1; 9 nucleotides agree with TRBD2. V was clipped by 1 base and J by 3 bases; unmatched bases: 5. Germline V gene sequence: CDR1 SGHRS, CDR2 YFSETQ. The CDR3 loop spans 16 amino acids. CDR3 bases: TGCGCCAGCAGCTTGACGAGCGGGGGGAACTACAATGAGCAGTTCTTC. This gives the protein CASSLTSGGNYNEQFF.

CDR3: CASSPVPGLKSSTDTQYF. In DNA, the CDR3 is TGCGCCAGCAGCCCGGTCCCGGGACTTAAATCTAGCACAGATACGCAGTATTTT. V usage is TRBV5-1 and J usage is TRBJ2-3; the D gene is possibly TRBD2 (6 bases). The CDR3 is made up of 18 amino acids. The germline V and J ends were trimmed by 4 bases and 0 bases, with 21 bases remaining between them. Germline V gene lookup returns CDR1 SGHRS and CDR2 YFSETQ. Combining the CDR3 with reference TRBV5-1 and TRBJ2-3 gives the whole variable domain KAGVTQTPRYLIKTRGQQVTLSCSPISGHRSVSWYQQTPGQGLQFLFEYFSETQRNKGNFPGRFSGRQFSNSRSEMNVSTLELGDSALYLCASSPVPGLKSSTDTQYFGPGTRLTVL.

The chain combines TRBV6-5 with TRBJ1-3; D not resolved. V was pared by 0 bases and J by 0 bases, with 9 bases between. CDR3 length: 16 residues. Looked up from germline, CDR1 is MNHEY and CDR2 is SVGAGI. In DNA form, the CDR3 reads TGTGCCAGCAGTTACTCATTACGAGTCTCTGGAAACACCATATATTTT. Amino acid sequence: CASSYSLRVSGNTIYF.

The sample holds a few counts of this clone. The chain links TRBV7-9 to TRBJ2-2; no reliable D call. The V gene lost 0 bases and the J gene lost 3 bases, with 5 bases spanning the gap. The CDR3 is 14 amino acids. Germline V gene data show CDR1 as SEHNR and CDR2 as FQNEAQ (reference sequence). The CDR3 protein is CASSLAPDTGELFF. The CDR3 DNA is TGTGCCAGCAGCTTAGCGCCGGACACCGGGGAGCTGTTTTTT.

This clone was seen once. The V call is TRBV6-4, the J call TRBJ2-7; 11 nucleotides agree with TRBD2. The ends lost 11 bases at V and 3 bases at J; junction bases unmatched: 21. This CDR3 contains 18 residues. Germline loops: CDR1 MRHNA, CDR2 SNTAGT. CDR3: CAGFDGLAGETTRYEQYF. The CDR3 DNA reads TGTGCCGGCTTTGACGGACTAGCGGGCGAAACTACCCGCTACGAGCAGTACTTC.

The rearrangement joins TRBV3-1 (or the pseudogene TRBV3-2) to TRBJ2-5; 7 bases fit TRBD2. In germline, CDR1 is LGHDT, CDR2 YNNKEL (reference sequence). The J segment lost 2 bases and the V segment lost 4 bases, leaving 7 bases of the junction unmatched. The CDR3 is 15 residues long. The CDR3 DNA reads TGTGCCAGCAGCCCCTATAGCGGGCCACAAGAGACCCAGTACTTC. Translated: CASSPYSGPQETQYF.

The chain joins TRBV20-1 to TRBJ1-2; D gene unclear. The V gene's germline CDR1 is DFQATT and CDR2 SNEGSKA (reference sequence). The CDR3 covers 13 residues. V shed 3 bases and J shed 2 bases, with 10 bases lying between them. The CDR3 reads CSASPLRNYGYTF. The CDR3 nucleotides are TGCAGTGCTAGTCCCCTGAGAAACTATGGCTACACCTTC.

Only a few counts were recorded for this clone. CDR3 coding DNA: TGTGCCAGCAGCTTAAGTAGATCCCAAGAGACCCAGTACTTC. The encoded protein is CASSLSRSQETQYF. The V gene is TRBV7-2, the J gene TRBJ2-5; D is uncertain. CDR3 size: 14 residues. Germline CDR1 is SGHTA and CDR2 is FQGNSA. V gave up 2 bases and J gave up 1 base, with 8 bases separating them.

The rearrangement links TRBV10-3 to TRBJ1-6; TRBD1 matches 10 bases. CDR3 length: 13 amino acids. Germline V CDR1 and CDR2: ENHRY, SYGVKD. Germline trimming cut 6 bases from V and 7 bases from J; bases unmatched to any gene: 0. The CDR3 spells CAIRGQGNSPLHF. The CDR3, as DNA: TGTGCCATCAGGGGACAGGGGAATTCACCCCTCCACTTT.

The J gene is TRBJ1-5, the V gene TRBV12-3 or TRBV12-4, with D possibly TRBD1 on 5 matching bases. The CDR3 length is 12 residues. The V end was cut by 6 bases, the J end by 6 bases, with 9 bases between. Written as DNA, the CDR3 is TGTGCCAGCAGCCCAAGGGGTCAGCCCCAGCATTTT. Its translation: CASSPRGQPQHF.

This rearrangement joins TRBV20-1 to TRBJ2-3; TRBD1 matches at 9 bases. The CDR3 runs to 11 residues. Germline CDR1 DFQATT, CDR2 SNEGSKA (reference sequence). Germline trimming cut 5 bases from V and 9 bases from J; bases unmatched to any gene: 3. As DNA, the CDR3 is TGCAGTGCTCAGGACAGGGGAACGCAGTATTTT. Protein product: CSAQDRGTQYF.

The chain has TRBV28 and TRBJ2-5; no firm D call. The CDR3 spans 18 residues. Germline CDR1 and CDR2: MDHEN and SYDVKM. Trimming shortened V by 3 bases and J by 5 bases, and 25 bases separated the two germline ends. DNA of the CDR3: TGTGCCAGCAGTTTCAGCCCTTATGAGCCGAGCTTGAGGGAGACCCAGTACTTC. Encoded protein: CASSFSPYEPSLRETQYF.

This chain connects TRBV2 to TRBJ1-5, with 7 bases identical to TRBD1. CDR3 length: 15 residues. The J segment lost 7 bases and the V segment lost 4 bases, leaving 10 bases of the junction unmatched. CDR1 SNHLY and CDR2 FYNNEI come from the germline V gene. As DNA, the CDR3 is TGTGCCAGCAGTGGCCAAGACAGGGATAGGCAGCCCCAGCATTTT. Its protein product is CASSGQDRDRQPQHF.

CDR3 sequence (DNA): TGTGCCAGCAGACAGGACGGGCGCACTGAAGCTTTCTTT. This translates into CASRQDGRTEAFF. This chain connects TRBV6-5 to TRBJ1-1, with a possible D match to TRBD1 (5 bases). Germline CDR1 and CDR2: MNHEY and SVGAGI. Between the trimmed V and J ends, which lost 6 bases and 4 bases, there was a span of 12 bases. The CDR3 is 13 residues long.

In DNA, the CDR3 is TGTGCCAGCAGGCTACAGGGGAACACTGAAGCTTTCTTT. It encodes CASRLQGNTEAFF. The chain recombines TRBV7-9 with TRBJ1-1; TRBD1 is a possible D gene (6 bases). Per the germline V gene, CDR1 is SEHNR and CDR2 is FQNEAQ (reference sequence). V lost 6 bases, J lost 1 base, and 9 bases lay in between. The CDR3 has 13 amino acids. The variable domain in full, completed from reference TRBV7-9 and TRBJ1-1, reads DTGVSQNPRHKITKRGQNVTFRCDPISEHNRLYWYRQTLGQGPEFLTYFQNEAQLEKSRLLSDRFSAERPKGSFSTLEIQRTEQGDSAMYLCASRLQGNTEAFFGQGTRLTVV.

V usage is TRBV4-1 and J usage is TRBJ2-5; D is perhaps TRBD1 (6 bases). Germline-derived CDR1 and CDR2 are MGHRA and YSYEKL. This CDR3 has 13 amino acids. V lost 0 bases to trimming and J lost 4 bases, with 6 bases between them. CDR3: CASSQEQGETQYF. The DNA for the CDR3 is TGCGCCAGCAGCCAAGAACAGGGAGAGACCCAGTACTTC.

This chain links TRBV28 with TRBJ1-4; 7 nucleotides match TRBD1. V lost 6 bases, J lost 0 bases, and 19 bases stayed unmatched. Germline CDR1 MDHEN, CDR2 SYDVKM. The CDR3 covers 20 residues. Here the CDR3 reads CASSLADGQAKFATNEKLFF. DNA of the CDR3: TGTGCCAGCAGCTTGGCGGATGGACAGGCTAAATTTGCAACTAATGAAAAACTGTTTTTT.

The CDR3 sequence: CASSRTSGLKNYGYTF. The CDR3 DNA reads as TGTGCCAGTAGTCGCACTTCGGGACTCAAAAACTATGGCTACACCTTC. The J gene is TRBJ1-2, the V gene TRBV19, with D perhaps TRBD1 (5 bases). From germline, CDR1 is LNHDA and CDR2 SQIVND (reference sequence). V was trimmed by 5 bases and J by 2 bases, leaving 18 bases between them. The CDR3 has 16 amino acids. The whole variable domain, filled in from reference TRBV19 and TRBJ1-2, reads DGGITQSPKYLFRKEGQNVTLSCEQNLNHDAMYWYRQDPGQGLRLIYYSQIVNDFQKGDIAEGYSVSREKKESFPLTVTSAQKNPTAFYLCASSRTSGLKNYGYTFGSGTRLTVV.

The V call is TRBV5-1, the J call TRBJ1-5; 7 nucleotides line up with TRBD1. The CDR3 length is 14 residues. Germline loops: CDR1 SGHRS, CDR2 YFSETQ. V trimming: 4 bases; J trimming: 5 bases; junction bases outside the gene matches: 6. The CDR3 is CASSARTGDQPQHF. CDR3 bases: TGCGCCAGCAGCGCCCGGACAGGAGATCAGCCCCAGCATTTT.

The rearrangement links TRBV3-1 (or the pseudogene TRBV3-2) to TRBJ2-5, with TRBD1 as a possible D gene (5 bases). CDR1 LGHDT and CDR2 YNNKEL come from the germline V gene (reference sequence). This CDR3 has 15 residues. V was pared by 5 bases and J by 5 bases, with 18 bases between. CDR3 region: CASSSRTPGGETQYF. Written as DNA, the CDR3 is TGTGCCAGCAGCTCGCGGACACCCGGTGGGGAGACCCAGTACTTC.

The V gene is TRBV27, the J gene TRBJ1-1, with TRBD1 as a possible D gene (6 bases). The CDR3 totals 14 residues. Germline CDR1 and CDR2: MNHEY and SMNVEV (reference sequence). Trimming pared 5 bases from V and 6 bases from J, leaving 16 bases between. CDR3 amino acids: CASSPVAGDPEAFF. The CDR3 coding sequence is TGTGCCAGCAGTCCCGTAGCAGGGGATCCTGAAGCTTTCTTT.

The rearrangement uses TRBV19 and TRBJ1-2; 7 bases are shared with TRBD1. Germline V gene lookup returns CDR1 LNHDA and CDR2 SQIVND (reference sequence). CDR3 size: 16 residues. V lost 5 bases, J lost 3 bases, and 12 bases stayed unmatched. The CDR3 loop is CASSPRTGPGDYGYTF. The DNA of the CDR3 is TGTGCCAGTAGTCCGCGGACAGGCCCGGGTGACTATGGCTACACCTTC.